Below, 26 T cell receptor beta chains from the same sample are listed, as sequenced in a study of blood T cell repertoires in COVID-19. Measured with immunoSEQ multiplex PCR; TCRdb has only the in-frame clones, and not every one. This repertoire shows around 60,000 clones, 72% found once; its top ten account for more than 4.5%. Sample: peripheral blood. The receptors here all came from a woman between 70 and 85 years old with COVID-19, enrolled during active disease.

This chain joins TRBV15 and TRBJ2-7; TRBD1 matches 9 bases. Germline CDR1 LNHNV, CDR2 YYDKDF (reference sequence). V lost 0 bases and J lost 1; bases outside the gene matches: 10. The CDR3 length is 18 residues. The DNA for the CDR3 is TGTGCCACCAGCAGAGATTGGGGGACCGGGACAGGGTCCTACGAGCAGTACTTC. Protein product: CATSRDWGTGTGSYEQYF.

The chain couples TRBV5-1 to TRBJ1-1; the D is unclear. The CDR3 covers 14 residues. With 4 bases removed from V and 8 bases from J, the gap between germline ends came to 18 bases. The V gene's germline CDR1 is SGHRS and CDR2 YFSETQ. This CDR3 is CASSPEVNTKEAFF. The CDR3 region has the DNA TGCGCCAGCAGCCCCGAGGTGAACACTAAGGAAGCTTTCTTT. The whole variable domain, remainder taken from reference TRBV5-1 and TRBJ1-1, is KAGVTQTPRYLIKTRGQQVTLSCSPISGHRSVSWYQQTPGQGLQFLFEYFSETQRNKGNFPGRFSGRQFSNSRSEMNVSTLELGDSALYLCASSPEVNTKEAFFGQGTRLTVV.

The V and J genes are TRBV5-1 and TRBJ2-1, with 8 nucleotides matching TRBD2. This CDR3 is built from 15 residues. V shed 2 bases and J 5 bases; nucleotides not matched to a gene: 6. Looked up from germline, CDR1 is SGHRS and CDR2 is YFSETQ. This CDR3 is CASSLSGTRDNEQFF. The CDR3 DNA sequence: TGCGCCAGCAGCTTATCGGGGACTAGAGACAATGAGCAGTTCTTC.

The CDR3 is CASSLGTGGRETQYF. CDR3 nucleotide sequence: TGTGCCAGTAGTCTGGGGACAGGGGGACGGGAGACCCAGTACTTC. The genes are TRBV19 and TRBJ2-5; 11 nucleotides match TRBD1. The ends lost 5 bases at V and 5 bases at J; junction bases unmatched: 7. Germline CDR1 and CDR2: LNHDA and SQIVND (reference sequence). This CDR3 is 15 amino acids long. Variable domain in full (rest from reference TRBV19 and TRBJ2-5): DGGITQSPKYLFRKEGQNVTLSCEQNLNHDAMYWYRQDPGQGLRLIYYSQIVNDFQKGDIAEGYSVSREKKESFPLTVTSAQKNPTAFYLCASSLGTGGRETQYFGPGTRLLVL.

The chain recombines TRBV19 with TRBJ2-1; a weak D match, TRBD1 (6 bases). Germline CDR1 LNHDA, CDR2 SQIVND (reference sequence). This CDR3 has 15 amino acids. The germline V and J ends were trimmed by 3 bases and 8 bases, with 17 bases remaining between them. The DNA for the CDR3 is TGTGCCAGTAGTATTTATTCGGAACAGGGCTATGAGCAGTTCTTC. Its protein is CASSIYSEQGYEQFF.

This clone was detected only a few times. This chain uses TRBV29-1 with TRBJ1-5; 7 nucleotides agree with TRBD1. The CDR3 runs to 13 residues. Losses at the gene ends were 7 bases for V and 11 bases for J; bases not matched to a gene: 14. Germline V gene lookup returns CDR1 SQVTM and CDR2 ANQGSEA. CDR3 residues: CSAAQRPQGAQHF. DNA for the CDR3: TGCAGCGCCGCACAGCGCCCTCAGGGGGCCCAGCATTTT.

This sequence joins TRBV4-3 and TRBJ1-6, with a weak D call TRBD1 (5 bases). Germline V lookup: CDR1 LGHNA, CDR2 YSLEER. V was trimmed by 0 bases and J by 13 bases, leaving 13 bases between them. The CDR3 spans 14 residues. CDR3 protein: CASSQDWGGVPLHF. Here the CDR3 DNA reads TGCGCCAGCAGCCAAGATTGGGGGGGGGTGCCCCTCCACTTT.

The J gene is TRBJ2-3, the V gene TRBV11-3; TRBD2 aligns across 7 bases. V trimming: 0 bases; J trimming: 6 bases; junction bases outside the gene matches: 9. The germline V gene has CDR1 SGHNT and CDR2 YENEEA. The CDR3 loop spans 16 amino acids. CDR3 protein: CASSLDLTGGGDTQYF. In DNA form, the CDR3 reads TGTGCCAGCAGCTTAGATCTGACGGGAGGTGGGGATACGCAGTATTTT.

The chain joins TRBV5-1 to TRBJ2-3; D gene uncertain. Per germline, CDR1 SGHRS and CDR2 YFSETQ. The ends were cut back, 4 bases at V and 1 base at J, with 10 bases in the middle. The CDR3 loop spans 14 amino acids. For the CDR3, the DNA is TGCGCCAGCAGCCGGTTTGCTGGCACAGATACGCAGTATTTT. Translated: CASSRFAGTDTQYF.

The chain links TRBV6-5 to TRBJ1-2; D possibly corresponds to TRBD1 (5 bases). Germline V lookup: CDR1 MNHEY, CDR2 SVGAGI. This CDR3 comprises 15 residues. Trimming left V 0 bases short and J 0 bases short, with 8 bases between. The CDR3 spells CASSYSRATNYGYTF. As DNA, the CDR3 is TGTGCCAGCAGTTACTCCAGGGCCACTAACTATGGCTACACCTTC.

The V call is TRBV7-6, the J call TRBJ1-1; no reliable D call. V gave up 3 bases and J gave up 3 bases, with 8 bases separating them. Germline V gives CDR1 SGHVS, CDR2 FNYEAQ. This CDR3 is 13 amino acids long. CDR3: CASSFTSDTEAFF. The CDR3 coding sequence is TGTGCCAGCAGCTTTACCTCAGACACTGAAGCTTTCTTT.

This clone has a count of ten or more. CDR3 protein: CASSEGVVQPQHF. The CDR3 nucleotides are TGTGCCAGCAGTGAAGGGGTGGTGCAGCCCCAGCATTTT. The chain combines TRBV7-2 with TRBJ1-5; maybe TRBD1 (5 bases). Trimming took 6 bases from V and 7 from J, leaving 13 bases between them. The CDR3 has 13 residues. CDR1 and CDR2 (germline): SGHTA, FQGNSA.

V gene TRBV10-3 combines with J gene TRBJ2-1, with D possibly matching TRBD2 (5 bases). This CDR3 has 14 amino acids. Trimming left V 0 bases short and J 8 bases short, with 11 bases between. Germline loops: CDR1 ENHRY, CDR2 SYGVKD. CDR3 residues: CAISESRVNDEQFF. In DNA, the CDR3 is TGTGCCATCAGTGAGTCGAGGGTAAACGATGAGCAGTTCTTC.

The J gene is TRBJ2-3, the V gene TRBV5-1; 7 bases are shared with TRBD2. The germline CDR1 and CDR2 sequences are SGHRS and YFSETQ. The CDR3 contains 16 residues. V was clipped by 0 bases and J by 0 bases; unmatched bases: 4. CDR3 nucleotides: TGCGCCAGCAGCTTGGGGCCTAGCGGTAGCACAGATACGCAGTATTTT. This sequence encodes CASSLGPSGSTDTQYF.

This clone was seen just once. This chain links TRBV19 with TRBJ1-1; 7 nucleotides line up with TRBD1. The CDR3 is 18 amino acids. J lost 4 bases, V lost 5 bases, and 19 bases had no gene match. Germline values: CDR1 LNHDA, CDR2 SQIVND (reference sequence). CDR3 nucleotides: TGTGCCAGTAGTCCCAGTGGAGGGGGCGCGATGGGGGCCACTGAAGCTTTCTTT. Its translation: CASSPSGGGAMGATEAFF.

The gene calls are TRBV19 and TRBJ2-2; the D is unclear. The CDR3 runs to 15 residues. V lost 3 bases to trimming and J lost 7 bases, with 15 bases between them. CDR1 LNHDA and CDR2 SQIVND come from the germline V gene (reference sequence). This CDR3 reads CASSIKWAPGGELFF. The DNA of the CDR3 is TGTGCCAGTAGTATCAAGTGGGCTCCCGGCGGGGAGCTGTTTTTT.

The chain couples TRBV7-9 to TRBJ2-3, with 13 positions matching TRBD2. This CDR3 has 15 residues. The V and J ends lost 5 bases and 8 bases, in that order; junction bases with no gene match: 7. The germline V gene encodes CDR1 SEHNR and CDR2 FQNEAQ (reference sequence). For the CDR3, the DNA is TGTGCCAGCAGCCAACTAGCGGGAGGGCCCGGTACGCAGTATTTT. Translated: CASSQLAGGPGTQYF.

The gene calls are TRBV7-9 and TRBJ1-2; TRBD1 agrees at 7 bases. V lost 1 base, J lost 2 bases, and 1 base stayed unmatched. The CDR3 length is 14 residues. Germline V gene lookup returns CDR1 SEHNR and CDR2 FQNEAQ (reference sequence). CDR3 sequence reads: CASSLGQGNYGYTF. The DNA of the CDR3 is TGTGCCAGCAGCTTAGGACAGGGCAACTATGGCTACACCTTC.

This sequence joins TRBV6-6 and TRBJ1-1, with unresolved D. This CDR3 comprises 14 residues. Trimming cost V 5 bases and J 0 bases, with 10 bases left between them. CDR1 MNHNY and CDR2 SVGAGI come from the germline V gene (reference sequence). The DNA for the CDR3 is TGTGCCAGCAGTCCCTATAAGTTGAACACTGAAGCTTTCTTT. The encoded protein is CASSPYKLNTEAFF.

The chain uses TRBV5-4 and TRBJ2-5; 13 bases align to TRBD2. Germline lookup yields CDR1 SGHNT and CDR2 YYREEE (reference sequence). V lost 3 bases, J lost 1 base, and 3 bases stayed unmatched. The CDR3 extends over 16 amino acids. The CDR3 nucleotides are TGTGCCAGCAGCTCCGGGACTAGCGGGGTCCAAGAGACCCAGTACTTC. Protein sequence: CASSSGTSGVQETQYF.

This clone was detected only a few times. J is TRBJ1-5 and V is TRBV10-3, with 8 bases identical to TRBD1. This CDR3 comprises 16 residues. Trimming removed 0 bases from V and 4 bases from J; junction bases left unmatched: 5. CDR1 ENHRY and CDR2 SYGVKD come from the germline V gene. The chain's CDR3 is CAISESTQGANQPQHF. For the CDR3, the DNA is TGTGCCATCAGTGAGTCGACCCAGGGGGCGAATCAGCCCCAGCATTTT.

The CDR3 is CATSARFADTQYF. DNA for the CDR3: TGTGCCACCAGTGCCAGGTTCGCAGATACGCAGTATTTT. The chain employs TRBV24-1 and TRBJ2-3; no firm D call. This CDR3 has 13 residues. Trimming pared 5 bases from V and 4 bases from J, leaving 9 bases between. Germline CDR1 KGHDR, CDR2 SFDVKD.

The table lists this clone with a count of one. The chain has TRBV14 and TRBJ2-1; the match to TRBD2 covers 13 bases. Trimming at V came to 6 bases and at J to 4 bases, leaving 9 bases not matched to a gene. The CDR3 has 17 amino acids. Germline V gives CDR1 SGHDN, CDR2 FVKESK. The DNA of the CDR3 is TGTGCCAGCAGTGGACTTCCGGGACTAGCGGGGTACAATGAGCAGTTCTTC. Protein: CASSGLPGLAGYNEQFF.

CDR3 nucleotides: TGCAGTGCTGGAGTGGCGGGGAGGCAGTTCTTC. Amino acid sequence: CSAGVAGRQFF. J is TRBJ2-1 and V is TRBV20-1, with a weak D call TRBD2 (6 bases). The V gene's germline CDR1 is DFQATT and CDR2 SNEGSKA (reference sequence). V lost 5 bases and J lost 12, with 14 bases in between. The CDR3 has 11 amino acids.

The chain is built from TRBV7-2 and TRBJ2-2, with TRBD1 as a possible D gene (6 bases). The CDR3 spans 15 residues. Trimming removed 5 bases from V and 0 bases from J, with 10 bases in between. Germline CDR1 and CDR2: SGHTA and FQGNSA. The CDR3 coding sequence is TGTGCCAGCAGCACAGGGTTGACGAACACCGGGGAGCTGTTTTTT. Translated, it gives CASSTGLTNTGELFF.

This chain links TRBV7-8 with TRBJ1-1, with no clear D. From germline, CDR1 is SGHVS and CDR2 FQNEAQ. The ends were cut back, 5 bases at V and 5 bases at J, with 9 bases in the middle. The CDR3 is 12 amino acids. CDR3 bases: TGTGCCAGCAGCCCGGTTTTAACTGAAGCTTTCTTT. Encoded protein: CASSPVLTEAFF. The variable domain in full, completed from reference TRBV7-8 and TRBJ1-1, reads GAGVSQSPRYKVAKRGQDVALRCDPISGHVSLFWYQQALGQGPEFLTYFQNEAQLDKSGLPSDRFFAERPEGSVSTLKIQRTQQEDSAVYLCASSPVLTEAFFGQGTRLTVV.